The rows below give T cell receptor beta chains drawn from one sample of a study of blood T cell repertoires in COVID-19. The table came from immunoSEQ multiplex PCR; TCRdb's copy has only in-frame clones and leaves some out. The sample shows fewer than 30,000 clones, around nine tenths of them seen only once. The sequencing sample was made of peripheral blood. All receptors derive from a human donor with active COVID-19. The donor label of this sample is uncertain. The CDR3 runs from the conserved cysteine through the conserved F or W. D genes are given only for firm matches. The listing skips clone size in some rows; elsewhere it reads once, few, many or a size class.

D	V	size	J	CDR3	DNA
-	TRBV12-3/TRBV12-4	-	TRBJ2-2	CASNLGASGELFF	TGTGCCAGCAATCTGGGGGCTAGCGGGGAGCTGTTTTTT
TRBD2	TRBV3-1/TRBV3-2	-	TRBJ2-7	CASSPLSGGRDEQYF	TGTGCCAGCAGCCCGCTTAGCGGGGGAAGGGACGAGCAGTACTTC
TRBD2	TRBV27	-	TRBJ2-1	CASSRRTSGGSYLYNEQFF	TGTGCCAGCAGTCGGAGGACTAGCGGCGGATCCTATCTCTACAATGAGCAGTTCTTC
-	TRBV29-1	-	TRBJ1-4	CSVDLASGFLFF	TGCAGCGTTGACCTAGCGTCAGGTTTTCTGTTTTTT
TRBD1	TRBV7-3	-	TRBJ2-1	CASSPGTGSNEQFF	TGTGCCAGCAGCCCAGGGACAGGGAGCAATGAGCAGTTCTTC
-	TRBV6-5	-	TRBJ2-7	CASSSAGGGSYEQYF	TGTGCCAGCAGTTCGGCTGGCGGAGGTTCCTACGAGCAGTACTTC
-	TRBV5-1	once	TRBJ2-7	CASTPGPGPDEQYF	TGCGCCAGCACCCCGGGTCCAGGGCCCGACGAGCAGTACTTC
-	TRBV6-1	-	TRBJ1-2	CASSEIRGGAGYTF	TGTGCCAGCAGTGAAATAAGGGGAGGGGCTGGCTACACCTTC
TRBD1	TRBV19	-	TRBJ2-6	CAIREGGHSGANVLTF	TGTGCCATTAGGGAAGGGGGCCATTCTGGGGCCAACGTCCTGACTTTC
TRBD1	TRBV5-1	-	TRBJ2-1	CASSSLGQFYNEQFF	TGCGCCAGCAGCTCCCTGGGACAGTTTTACAATGAGCAGTTCTTC
-	TRBV10-3	few	TRBJ2-1	CAIRGGEDNEQFF	TGTGCCATCAGGGGAGGTGAGGACAATGAGCAGTTCTTC
-	TRBV15	-	TRBJ2-5	CATSRDLETQYF	TGTGCCACCAGCAGAGATCTGGAGACCCAGTACTTC
-	TRBV11-3	-	TRBJ2-1	CASGRGGEQFF	TGTGCCAGCGGCCGTGGCGGAGAGCAGTTCTTC
TRBD1	TRBV30	-	TRBJ2-7	CAWSGDRGTYEQYF	TGTGCCTGGAGTGGGGACAGGGGGACCTACGAGCAGTACTTC
-	TRBV7-3	-	TRBJ1-6	CASSFGINSPLHF	TGTGCCAGCAGCTTCGGGATAAATTCACCCCTCCACTTT
TRBD1	TRBV12-5	-	TRBJ1-2	CASGLAPGQGYGYTF	TGTGCTAGTGGTTTGGCCCCAGGACAGGGATATGGCTACACCTTC
TRBD2	TRBV6-2/TRBV6-3	-	TRBJ2-7	CASSFRTSGVVSYEQYF	TGTGCCAGCAGTTTTCGGACTAGCGGGGTGGTGAGCTACGAGCAGTACTTC
-	TRBV7-9	-	TRBJ2-1	CASSLALNEQFF	TGTGCCAGCAGCCTAGCCCTCAATGAGCAGTTCTTC
-	TRBV7-9	-	TRBJ1-1	CASGGGAGPEAFF	TGTGCCAGCGGGGGAGGCGCTGGCCCTGAAGCTTTCTTT
-	TRBV4-3	-	TRBJ1-1	CASSQPGQLNTEAFF	TGCGCCAGCAGCCAACCGGGACAACTGAACACTGAAGCTTTCTTT
-	TRBV5-1	-	TRBJ1-6	CASSWGQGSPLHF	TGCGCCAGCAGCTGGGGGCAGGGTTCACCCCTCCACTTT
-	TRBV7-9	-	TRBJ1-1	CASSATGFGTEAFF	TGTGCCAGCAGCGCCACAGGGTTTGGGACTGAAGCTTTCTTT
TRBD1	TRBV5-1	-	TRBJ2-2	CASSVQGRDTGELFF	TGCGCCAGCAGCGTACAGGGGCGGGACACCGGGGAGCTGTTTTTT
TRBD1	TRBV28	once	TRBJ2-7	CASSPGQGSLRQYF	TGTGCCAGCAGTCCGGGACAGGGATCACTGCGGCAGTACTTC
TRBD1	TRBV11-3	few	TRBJ2-2	CASSSQGANTGELFF	TGTGCCAGCAGCTCTCAGGGGGCGAACACCGGGGAGCTGTTTTTT
-	TRBV3-1/TRBV3-2	-	TRBJ2-3	CASSQSTHTTDTQYF	TGTGCCAGCAGCCAATCAACCCACACAACAGATACGCAGTATTTT
-	TRBV7-9	-	TRBJ2-3	CASSQAREFPDTQYF	TGTGCCAGCAGCCAGGCCAGGGAATTCCCAGATACGCAGTATTTT
-	TRBV9	-	TRBJ1-2	CASSVRASAGYGYTF	TGTGCCAGCAGCGTAAGGGCATCTGCGGGGTATGGCTACACCTTC
TRBD1	TRBV19	-	TRBJ2-4	CASRRQGDAKNIQYF	TGTGCCAGTAGGCGACAGGGTGACGCCAAAAACATTCAGTACTTC
-	TRBV6-6	once	TRBJ1-5	CASSTPQALQHF	TGTGCCAGCAGTACACCACAGGCTCTCCAGCATTTT
-	TRBV5-6	-	TRBJ2-3	CASSGQGASTDTQYF	TGTGCCAGCAGCGGACAAGGGGCTAGCACAGATACGCAGTATTTT
-	TRBV14	-	TRBJ1-1	CASSPFFEALNTEAFF	TGTGCCAGCAGCCCTTTTTTTGAGGCCTTGAACACTGAAGCTTTCTTT
-	TRBV7-2	once	TRBJ1-1	CASSFESGLGTEAFF	TGTGCCAGCAGCTTTGAATCGGGGTTGGGCACTGAAGCTTTCTTT
TRBD1	TRBV6-2/TRBV6-3	-	TRBJ1-5	CASSGQVFKGDQPQHF	TGTGCCAGCAGCGGACAGGTTTTTAAAGGCGATCAGCCCCAGCATTTT
-	TRBV10-3	-	TRBJ2-7	CAISLGSYEQYF	TGTGCCATCAGTCTAGGGAGCTACGAGCAGTACTTC
TRBD1	TRBV6-2/TRBV6-3	-	TRBJ2-7	CASSPARRTGSREQYF	TGTGCCAGCAGTCCGGCCCGTAGGACAGGGTCCCGCGAGCAGTACTTC
TRBD2	TRBV9	-	TRBJ2-3	CASSALAGGPDTQYF	TGTGCCAGCAGCGCCTTAGCGGGGGGCCCAGATACGCAGTATTTT
-	TRBV6-5	-	TRBJ2-1	CASSYGGEQFF	TGTGCCAGCAGTTATGGCGGAGAGCAGTTCTTC
TRBD2	TRBV11-3	few	TRBJ2-7	CASSFASGGAYEQYF	TGTGCCAGCAGCTTCGCTAGCGGGGGCGCCTACGAGCAGTACTTC
TRBD1	TRBV7-3	-	TRBJ1-1	CASSARDRGRTEAFF	TGTGCCAGCAGCGCCCGGGACAGGGGGCGGACTGAAGCTTTCTTT
TRBD1	TRBV18	-	TRBJ1-6	CASSLGQGITSPLHF	TGTGCCAGCTCACTCGGACAGGGTATTACTTCACCCCTCCACTTT